This T cell receptor (beta chain) is drawn from a study of cytomegalovirus exposure and HLA in healthy donors. Study-level results: In the 120 validation repertoires, a later analysis found that first-cohort TCR clusters tended to co-occur. In vitro work confirmed that a few CMV-associated chains recognize CMV antigens.

As regards this clone: Its target is not known.

The CDR3 contains 16 residues. Trimming shortened V by 3 bases and J by 2 bases, and 16 bases separated the two germline ends. Germline V CDR1 and CDR2: LNHDA, SQIVND (reference sequence). Clones were sequenced by immunoSEQ multiplex PCR, and TCRdb holds only the in-frame ones, with some missing. The sample gives 150,000 or so clones, 75% to 90% of which show up once; approximately 9.2% is in the top ten. The chain carries TRBV19 and TRBJ1-2; D is unresolved. The TCR was taken from a woman under 30 in good health and CMV-seropositive. The sequencing sample was made of PBMCs. CDR3 DNA: TGTGCCAGTAGTATCTCCGTTGAGGCAGTCAACTATGGCTACACCTTC. As protein: CASSISVEAVNYGYTF.